Presented here are 23 T cell receptor beta chains from one specimen sequenced in a study of OX40 agonist ivuxolimab in advanced cancers. Clones were read by immunoSEQ multiplex PCR, and TCRdb kept only the in-frame ones, dropping some. Counted here are 45,000 to 75,000 clones, about four fifths occurring once; the ten biggest clones make up approximately 1.1%. The material was CD4+ or CD8+ T cells sorted from blood, obtained in a trial of the OX40 agonist ivuxolimab. These receptor sequences come from an adult with an advanced solid tumor such as melanoma, head and neck, liver or kidney cancer.

This clone is a singleton in its sample. The chain is built from TRBV10-3 and TRBJ2-6; D might be TRBD1 or TRBD2, each matching 5 bases. This CDR3 is 17 amino acids long. Germline values: CDR1 ENHRY, CDR2 SYGVKD. Deletions cut 2 bases from V and 0 bases from J, with 11 bases between. CDR3 in amino acids: CAISEGQGRSGANVLTF. Here the CDR3 DNA reads TGTGCCATCAGTGAGGGGCAGGGACGCTCTGGGGCCAACGTCCTGACTTTC.

This chain links TRBV6-1 with TRBJ1-2; D not resolved. The CDR3 has 15 residues. V dropped 6 bases and J dropped 5 bases, with 19 bases sitting between them. The germline gives CDR1 MNHNS, CDR2 SASEGT. CDR3 sequence reads: CASSLDAGNIYGYTF. The CDR3, as DNA: TGTGCCAGCAGCTTGGACGCAGGAAATATATATGGCTACACCTTC.

As for this clone: This may be a read error, as it is one base from a much larger clone. Other DNA sequences in the sample encode the same CDR3. This rearrangement joins TRBV5-1 to TRBJ2-2; a possible D gene is TRBD1 (5 bases). This CDR3 spans 17 amino acids. Looked up from germline, CDR1 is SGHRS and CDR2 is YFSETQ. This CDR3 reads CASSLGSWLGDTGELFF. The CDR3 nucleotides read TGCGCCAGCAGTTTGGGAAGCTGGTTAGGGGACACCGGGGAGCTGTTTTTT.

The chain uses TRBV18 and TRBJ2-5; no definite D call. V gave up 2 bases and J gave up 5 bases, with 9 bases separating them. CDR1 and CDR2 from the germline V gene are KGHSH and LQKENI. This CDR3 has 13 residues. CDR3 protein: CASSPGSSETQYF. For the CDR3, the DNA is TGTGCCAGCTCACCAGGTTCATCCGAGACCCAGTACTTC.

The rearrangement uses TRBV19 and TRBJ2-2; tentative D call: TRBD1 (6 bases). This CDR3 region has 15 residues. V lost 1 base and J lost 6, with 12 bases in between. Germline V gene sequence: CDR1 LNHDA, CDR2 SQIVND (reference sequence). CDR3: CASSIVTRGAGELFF. The CDR3 DNA sequence: TGTGCCAGTAGTATAGTCACCAGGGGCGCCGGGGAGCTGTTTTTT.

The rearrangement joins TRBV11-3 to TRBJ2-1; 10 bases are shared with TRBD2. Germline V gene lookup returns CDR1 SGHNT and CDR2 YENEEA. V gave up 6 bases and J gave up 6 bases; unmatched junction bases: 8. The CDR3 extends over 15 amino acids. The CDR3 region is CASRRAGGALNEQFF. CDR3 bases: TGTGCCAGCAGAAGAGCGGGGGGGGCACTCAATGAGCAGTTCTTC. Filled out from reference TRBV11-3 and TRBJ2-1, the complete variable domain reads EAGVVQSPRYKIIEKKQPVAFWCNPISGHNTLYWYLQNLGQGPELLIRYENEEAVDDSQLPKDRFSAERLKGVDSTLKIQPAELGDSAVYLCASRRAGGALNEQFFGPGTRLTVL.

V and J are TRBV7-3 and TRBJ1-1, with D perhaps TRBD1 (5 bases). The CDR3 length is 14 residues. V was pared by 3 bases and J by 4 bases, with 12 bases between. CDR1 SGHTA and CDR2 FQGTGA come from the germline V gene. The DNA for the CDR3 is TGTGCCAGCAGCTTTAGGCAGGGTGGCACTGAAGCTTTCTTT. Translated, it gives CASSFRQGGTEAFF.

V gene TRBV5-1 combines with J gene TRBJ2-7, with D possibly TRBD1 on 6 matching bases. The V end was cut by 4 bases, the J end by 4 bases, with 18 bases between. The CDR3 has 15 amino acids. Per the germline V gene, CDR1 is SGHRS and CDR2 is YFSETQ. CDR3 nucleotides: TGCGCCAGCAGCACTGAAGGGGTGACAGGATACGAGCAGTACTTC. Translated: CASSTEGVTGYEQYF.

This chain joins TRBV10-3 and TRBJ2-1; no firm D call. The V gene lost 2 bases and the J gene lost 5 bases, with 1 base spanning the gap. Germline V gives CDR1 ENHRY, CDR2 SYGVKD. This CDR3 has 11 residues. The CDR3 region is CAISENNEQFF. Here the CDR3 DNA reads TGTGCCATCAGTGAGAACAATGAGCAGTTCTTC.

V gene TRBV4-2 combines with J gene TRBJ2-5; the match to TRBD1 covers 8 bases. The J segment lost 2 bases and the V segment lost 0 bases, leaving 14 bases of the junction unmatched. The V gene's germline CDR1 is LGHNA and CDR2 YNFKEQ. The CDR3 is 19 residues long. CDR3 bases: TGTGCCAGCAGCCAAGATTTAGCAGGACAGGGATATGGGCAAGAGACCCAGTACTTC. Protein: CASSQDLAGQGYGQETQYF.

The chain carries TRBV29-1 and TRBJ2-3; 9 nucleotides match TRBD2. Germline V gene data show CDR1 as SQVTM and CDR2 as ANQGSEA. This CDR3 region has 14 residues. V gave up 5 bases and J gave up 2 bases; unmatched junction bases: 5. The CDR3 region has the DNA TGCAGCGTTTTTAGCGGGGGCTTCACAGATACGCAGTATTTT. It yields the protein CSVFSGGFTDTQYF.

The V gene is TRBV30, the J gene TRBJ2-6, with D uncertain. V lost 3 bases and J lost 2, with 5 bases in between. Per the germline V gene, CDR1 is GTSNPN and CDR2 is SVGIG (reference sequence). This CDR3 is 13 amino acids long. The CDR3 nucleotides read TGTGCCTGGAGCTGGGCTGGGGCCAACGTCCTGACTTTC. Encoded protein: CAWSWAGANVLTF.

V usage is TRBV9 and J usage is TRBJ1-1; D is ambiguous. This CDR3 spans 14 amino acids. V dropped 0 bases and J dropped 7 bases, with 13 bases sitting between them. CDR1 and CDR2 (germline): SGDLS, YYNGEE. The CDR3 loop is CASSVEVKPYEAFF. The CDR3 DNA reads TGTGCCAGCAGCGTAGAGGTCAAGCCGTATGAAGCTTTCTTT. The full variable domain, in which reference TRBV9 and TRBJ1-1 provide the parts outside the CDR3, is DSGVTQTPKHLITATGQRVTLRCSPRSGDLSVYWYQQSLDQGLQFLIQYYNGEERAKGNILERFSAQQFPDLHSELNLSSLELGDSALYFCASSVEVKPYEAFFGQGTRLTVV.

This chain uses TRBV6-5 with TRBJ2-1, with TRBD2 matching over 12 bases. This CDR3 is 15 amino acids long. Germline V CDR1 and CDR2: MNHEY, SVGAGI. V was pared by 4 bases and J by 7 bases, with 5 bases of the junction left unmatched. The CDR3 protein is CASSSLAGGLNEQFF. The CDR3 coding sequence is TGTGCCAGCAGTTCCCTAGCGGGAGGGCTGAATGAGCAGTTCTTC.

In its sample, this clone was seen a few times. The chain couples TRBV27 to TRBJ2-5; TRBD1 matches at 8 bases. Germline CDR1 MNHEY, CDR2 SMNVEV (reference sequence). Losses at the gene ends were 5 bases for V and 4 bases for J; bases not matched to a gene: 12. The CDR3 has 16 residues. CDR3 in amino acids: CASSPTWSTGGETQYF. The CDR3 bases are TGTGCCAGCAGTCCAACCTGGTCCACAGGGGGAGAGACCCAGTACTTC.

The chain carries TRBV29-1 and TRBJ1-1; the D is unclear. V gave up 7 bases and J gave up 1 base, with 10 bases separating them. This CDR3 contains 12 residues. Germline loops: CDR1 SQVTM, CDR2 ANQGSEA. CDR3 in amino acids: CSARQENTEAFF. The CDR3 nucleotides are TGCAGCGCAAGGCAGGAGAACACTGAAGCTTTCTTT.

Here the CDR3 reads CASTFRDGANVLTF. The CDR3 DNA reads TGCGCCAGCACCTTCCGAGATGGGGCCAACGTCCTGACTTTC. The chain links TRBV5-1 to TRBJ2-6; D is unclear. V lost 6 bases and J lost 3, with 10 bases in between. Germline V CDR1 and CDR2: SGHRS, YFSETQ. The CDR3 is made up of 14 amino acids.

V usage is TRBV10-3 and J usage is TRBJ1-4; D is unclear. V was trimmed by 3 bases and J by 7 bases, leaving 9 bases between them. The germline V gene has CDR1 ENHRY and CDR2 SYGVKD. This CDR3 region has 13 residues. The CDR3 DNA sequence: TGTGCCATCAGTGATAATTTTGCTGAAAAACTGTTTTTT. This gives the protein CAISDNFAEKLFF.

This chain links TRBV11-3 with TRBJ2-7; no clear D gene. Germline CDR1 reads SGHNT; CDR2 reads YENEEA. The CDR3 sequence is 14 residues long. Trimming took off 7 bases at V and 2 bases at J, with 15 bases between the two ends. The CDR3 protein is CASTRHEMAYEQYF. The CDR3 coding sequence is TGTGCCAGCACCCGACACGAAATGGCCTACGAGCAGTACTTC.

This clone was observed a single time. The rearrangement links TRBV5-1 to TRBJ2-5; TRBD1 agrees at 9 bases. CDR1 is SGHRS, CDR2 YFSETQ, per germline. V was pared by 4 bases and J by 9 bases, with 7 bases of the junction left unmatched. The CDR3 spans 13 residues. CDR3 coding DNA: TGCGCCAGCAGCGCCGGGACAGGGCGACCCCAGTACTTC. Translating gives CASSAGTGRPQYF. Full variable domain (rest looked up from reference TRBV5-1 and TRBJ2-5): KAGVTQTPRYLIKTRGQQVTLSCSPISGHRSVSWYQQTPGQGLQFLFEYFSETQRNKGNFPGRFSGRQFSNSRSEMNVSTLELGDSALYLCASSAGTGRPQYFGPGTRLLVL.

The chain has TRBV5-1 and TRBJ1-1, with D maybe TRBD1 (6 bases). Germline CDR1 SGHRS, CDR2 YFSETQ. The CDR3 runs 17 residues. Trimming cost V 0 bases and J 3 bases, with 18 bases left between them. CDR3 protein: CASSLVGGQPGDTEAFF. CDR3 DNA sequence: TGCGCCAGCAGCTTGGTGGGGGGCCAGCCCGGGGACACTGAAGCTTTCTTT.

The V call is TRBV9, the J call TRBJ2-5; D is unclear. The germline V and J ends were trimmed by 0 bases and 4 bases, with 13 bases remaining between them. Germline assignment: CDR1 SGDLS and CDR2 YYNGEE. This CDR3 has 15 amino acids. The CDR3 sequence is CASSVGTDPRETQYF. In DNA, the CDR3 is TGTGCCAGCAGCGTAGGAACAGACCCGAGAGAGACCCAGTACTTC. The variable domain in full, completed from reference TRBV9 and TRBJ2-5, reads DSGVTQTPKHLITATGQRVTLRCSPRSGDLSVYWYQQSLDQGLQFLIQYYNGEERAKGNILERFSAQQFPDLHSELNLSSLELGDSALYFCASSVGTDPRETQYFGPGTRLLVL.

The chain links TRBV2 to TRBJ1-5; D not resolved. Per the germline V gene, CDR1 is SNHLY and CDR2 is FYNNEI. The germline V and J ends were trimmed by 8 bases and 0 bases, with 17 bases remaining between them. This CDR3 is built from 16 residues. The DNA for the CDR3 is TGTGCCAGCTGCGCGGGGAAACTCTATAGCAATCAGCCCCAGCATTTT. Its translation is CASCAGKLYSNQPQHF.